The rows below give T cell receptor beta chains drawn from one sample of a study of Graves' ophthalmopathy and Graves' hyperthyroidism. TCRdb analysed the multiplex PCR reads with MiXCR anew, one entry per CDR3 protein. Of about 480,000 distinct CDR3 sequences listed, about 15% are singletons. Sample: blood. All receptors derive from a woman aged 30 to 39 with Graves' ophthalmopathy. CDR3s include the opening cysteine and the closing phenylalanine or tryptophan. A D gene is named only where the DNA matches it firmly. Clone size is given for some rows only: seen once, a few or many times, or a class if the clone is expanded.

v_call: TRBV9
d_call: -
cdr3_length: 14
j_call: TRBJ2-3
clone_size: few
cdr3_aa: CASSRQEGTDTQYF
cdr3_nt: TGTGCCAGCAGCCGTCAGGAGGGTACAGATACGCAGTATTTT

v_call: TRBV2
d_call: -
cdr3_length: 17
j_call: TRBJ2-5
clone_size: many
cdr3_aa: CASSSSTGGGLMETQYF
cdr3_nt: TGTGCCAGCAGCTCATCTACCGGGGGAGGTCTTATGGAGACCCAGTACTTC

v_call: TRBV6-1
d_call: -
cdr3_length: 14
j_call: TRBJ1-1
clone_size: many
cdr3_aa: CASSMGGHNTEAFF
cdr3_nt: TGTGCCAGCAGTATGGGGGGCCATAACACTGAAGCTTTCTTT

v_call: TRBV6-1
d_call: -
cdr3_length: 12
j_call: TRBJ1-1
clone_size: -
cdr3_aa: CASTQGVTEAFF
cdr3_nt: TGTGCCAGCACCCAAGGCGTGACTGAAGCTTTCTTT

v_call: TRBV6-5
d_call: -
cdr3_length: 15
j_call: TRBJ1-1
clone_size: many
cdr3_aa: CASSYSSAQATEAFF
cdr3_nt: TGTGCCAGCAGTTACTCCTCAGCGCAGGCCACTGAAGCTTTCTTT

v_call: TRBV25-1
d_call: -
cdr3_length: 24
j_call: TRBJ2-5
clone_size: -
cdr3_aa: CASSENSRSLAKNIQYFGAGTQYF
cdr3_nt: -

v_call: TRBV20-1
d_call: -
cdr3_length: 15
j_call: TRBJ1-5
clone_size: many
cdr3_aa: CSARDVKGGPQPQHF
cdr3_nt: TGCAGTGCTAGAGATGTTAAGGGGGGCCCTCAGCCCCAGCATTTT

v_call: TRBV12-3/TRBV12-4
d_call: -
cdr3_length: 12
j_call: TRBJ2-7
clone_size: many
cdr3_aa: CASSRDTYEQYF
cdr3_nt: TGTGCCAGCAGCCGGGACACCTACGAGCAGTACTTC

v_call: TRBV10-3
d_call: -
cdr3_length: 14
j_call: TRBJ2-7
clone_size: -
cdr3_aa: CAISPETGSYEQYF
cdr3_nt: TGTGCCATCAGTCCGGAGACAGGATCCTACGAGCAGTACTTC

v_call: TRBV6-2/TRBV6-3
d_call: -
cdr3_length: 18
j_call: TRBJ2-6
clone_size: many
cdr3_aa: CASSYRTGSFSGANVLTF
cdr3_nt: TGTGCCAGCAGTTACAGGACGGGATCCTTCTCTGGGGCCAACGTCCTGACTTTC

v_call: TRBV4-1
d_call: -
cdr3_length: 16
j_call: TRBJ2-2
clone_size: few
cdr3_aa: CASSPLRGPNTGELFF
cdr3_nt: TGCGCCAGCAGCCCCTTACGGGGGCCGAACACCGGGGAGCTGTTTTTT

v_call: TRBV20-1
d_call: -
cdr3_length: 14
j_call: TRBJ1-1
clone_size: few
cdr3_aa: CSARVGEGYIEAFF
cdr3_nt: TGCAGTGCTAGGGTCGGGGAAGGGTACATTGAAGCTTTCTTT

v_call: TRBV11-1
d_call: TRBD1
cdr3_length: 17
j_call: TRBJ2-2
clone_size: few
cdr3_aa: CASSPRTGEFDTGELFF
cdr3_nt: TGTGCCAGCAGCCCACGGACAGGGGAATTTGACACCGGGGAGCTGTTTTTT

v_call: TRBV12-3/TRBV12-4
d_call: TRBD1
cdr3_length: 17
j_call: TRBJ1-5
clone_size: many
cdr3_aa: CASSSHSPTGRTQPQHF
cdr3_nt: TGTGCCAGCAGTTCTCACTCCCCGACAGGGAGAACACAGCCCCAGCATTTT

v_call: TRBV4-1
d_call: -
cdr3_length: 15
j_call: TRBJ1-6
clone_size: many
cdr3_aa: CASSQTGLGDSPLHF
cdr3_nt: TGCGCCAGCAGCCAGACGGGTCTTGGGGATTCACCCCTCCACTTT

v_call: TRBV20-1
d_call: -
cdr3_length: 11
j_call: TRBJ2-2
clone_size: many
cdr3_aa: CSATATGELFF
cdr3_nt: TGCAGTGCTACCGCCACCGGGGAGCTGTTTTTT

v_call: TRBV12-3/TRBV12-4
d_call: -
cdr3_length: 13
j_call: TRBJ2-5
clone_size: many
cdr3_aa: CASTPRAGETQYF
cdr3_nt: TGTGCCAGCACCCCTCGGGCTGGGGAGACCCAGTACTTC

v_call: TRBV7-2
d_call: -
cdr3_length: 14
j_call: TRBJ1-2
clone_size: many
cdr3_aa: CASSTPLLNYGYTF
cdr3_nt: TGTGCCAGCAGCACCCCCCTACTAAACTATGGCTACACCTTC

v_call: TRBV6-1
d_call: TRBD1
cdr3_length: 12
j_call: TRBJ1-6
clone_size: many
cdr3_aa: CASGRGESPLHF
cdr3_nt: TGTGCCAGCGGCAGGGGGGAATCACCCCTCCACTTT

v_call: TRBV5-5
d_call: TRBD1
cdr3_length: 14
j_call: TRBJ2-5
clone_size: many
cdr3_aa: CASSSGQGAETQYF
cdr3_nt: TGTGCCAGCAGCTCGGGACAGGGGGCAGAGACCCAGTACTTC

v_call: TRBV28
d_call: TRBD2
cdr3_length: 14
j_call: TRBJ2-5
clone_size: -
cdr3_aa: CASSRAGGEETQYF
cdr3_nt: TGTGCCAGCAGCCGAGCGGGGGGGGAAGAGACCCAGTACTTC

v_call: TRBV29-1
d_call: -
cdr3_length: 13
j_call: TRBJ1-3
clone_size: many
cdr3_aa: CSVMTGDGNTIYF
cdr3_nt: TGCAGCGTTATGACAGGTGATGGAAACACCATATATTTT

v_call: TRBV11-2
d_call: -
cdr3_length: 12
j_call: TRBJ1-1
clone_size: many
cdr3_aa: CASSFLAPEAFF
cdr3_nt: TGTGCCAGCAGCTTCCTAGCTCCTGAAGCTTTCTTT

v_call: TRBV9
d_call: -
cdr3_length: 14
j_call: TRBJ2-5
clone_size: many
cdr3_aa: CASSSTGRKETQYF
cdr3_nt: TGTGCCAGCAGCTCTACAGGGCGGAAAGAGACCCAGTACTTC

v_call: TRBV28
d_call: -
cdr3_length: 16
j_call: TRBJ2-5
clone_size: many
cdr3_aa: CASSTSGGLGGETQYF
cdr3_nt: TGTGCCAGCAGTACCTCCGGGGGACTAGGGGGCGAGACCCAGTACTTC

v_call: TRBV2
d_call: TRBD2
cdr3_length: 14
j_call: TRBJ2-4
clone_size: -
cdr3_aa: CASSPDGGGNIQYF
cdr3_nt: TGTGCCAGCAGTCCTGACGGGGGGGGGAACATTCAGTACTTC

v_call: TRBV28
d_call: -
cdr3_length: 18
j_call: TRBJ2-1
clone_size: many
cdr3_aa: CASSLWKDSSGTYNEQFF
cdr3_nt: TGTGCCAGCAGTTTATGGAAGGACAGCTCGGGCACCTACAATGAGCAGTTCTTC

v_call: TRBV18
d_call: -
cdr3_length: 18
j_call: TRBJ1-1
clone_size: many
cdr3_aa: CASSPAGDQNRMNTEAFF
cdr3_nt: TGTGCCAGCTCACCCGCCGGGGATCAAAACCGCATGAACACTGAAGCTTTCTTT

v_call: TRBV19
d_call: -
cdr3_length: 15
j_call: TRBJ2-2
clone_size: -
cdr3_aa: CASSVRTDSTGELFF
cdr3_nt: TGTGCCAGTAGTGTTCGGACAGACTCTACCGGGGAGCTGTTTTTT

v_call: TRBV6-1
d_call: TRBD1
cdr3_length: 14
j_call: TRBJ2-7
clone_size: many
cdr3_aa: CANRLGTGIHEQYF
cdr3_nt: TGTGCCAATAGACTAGGGACAGGGATCCACGAGCAGTACTTC

v_call: TRBV12-3/TRBV12-4
d_call: TRBD1
cdr3_length: 16
j_call: TRBJ2-5
clone_size: many
cdr3_aa: CASSLALTGVQETQYF
cdr3_nt: TGTGCCAGCAGTTTAGCGCTGACAGGGGTGCAAGAGACCCAGTACTTC

v_call: TRBV20-1
d_call: TRBD1
cdr3_length: 14
j_call: TRBJ2-7
clone_size: -
cdr3_aa: CSWKPTGWVGEQYF
cdr3_nt: TGCAGTTGGAAGCCGACAGGGTGGGTAGGTGAGCAGTACTTC